Listed below are T cell receptor beta chains from one sample, sequenced in a study of cytomegalovirus exposure and HLA in healthy donors. The assay was immunoSEQ multiplex PCR, and TCRdb's table has in-frame clones only and misses some. This table holds 150,000 to 200,000 clones, about four fifths found once. Sequences were obtained from PBMCs. These receptors were taken from a woman between 50 and 59 years old in good health and CMV-seronegative. Both conserved end residues are part of each CDR3. The order of the fields is clone size, J gene, V gene, D gene, CDR3 protein, CDR3 DNA. The D gene is left open where the match is weak. Clone size is stated in some rows and not others, as once, few, many or a class when expanded.

>.|TRBJ2-3|TRBV15|TRBD2
CATSRWGLAGGLDTQYF
TGTGCCACCAGCAGATGGGGACTAGCGGGAGGGTTGGATACGCAGTATTTT
>.|TRBJ2-5|TRBV5-1|TRBD2
CASSPGLAGEETQYF
TGCGCCAGCAGCCCAGGACTAGCGGGAGAAGAGACCCAGTACTTC
>few|TRBJ2-2|TRBV7-6|TRBD1
CASSGRGLTTGELFF
TGTGCCAGCAGCGGCAGGGGGCTGACCACCGGGGAGCTGTTTTTT
>.|TRBJ2-5|TRBV7-8|.
CASSSNVVVGQLETQYF
TGTGCCAGCAGCTCCAACGTCGTGGTTGGACAGCTAGAGACCCAGTACTTC
>once|TRBJ2-3|TRBV5-1|TRBD2
CASSPRPASGRTDTQYF
TGCGCCAGCAGCCCGAGGCCGGCTAGCGGACGCACAGATACGCAGTATTTT
>.|TRBJ2-5|TRBV7-7|.
CASSYRSGETQYF
TGTGCTAGCAGCTACAGATCCGGAGAGACCCAGTACTTC
>.|TRBJ2-3|TRBV9|.
CASSVGPSDTDTQYF
TGTGCCAGCAGCGTAGGTCCTAGCGACACAGATACGCAGTATTTT
>.|TRBJ2-3|TRBV27|TRBD2
CASCSPGLAGGTDTQYF
TGTGCCAGCTGCTCACCGGGACTAGCGGGAGGTACAGATACGCAGTATTTT
>.|TRBJ2-7|TRBV28|TRBD1
CASSGQGLAPYEQYF
TGTGCCAGCAGTGGACAGGGATTAGCCCCCTACGAGCAGTACTTC
>.|TRBJ1-5|TRBV7-9|TRBD1
CASSPGQGYNQPQHF
TGTGCCAGCAGCCCGGGACAGGGCTACAATCAGCCCCAGCATTTT
>.|TRBJ1-1|TRBV14|.
CASSQGTAWWNTEAFF
TGTGCCAGCAGCCAAGGGACAGCTTGGTGGAACACTGAAGCTTTCTTT
>.|TRBJ1-5|TRBV7-2|TRBD1
CASSPGQGFDQPQHF
TGTGCCAGCAGTCCGGGACAGGGGTTTGATCAGCCCCAGCATTTT
>.|TRBJ2-6|TRBV6-6|.
CASAASFGANVLTF
TGTGCCAGCGCGGCGAGTTTCGGGGCCAACGTCCTGACTTTC
>once|TRBJ1-5|TRBV28|TRBD1
CASSNRGSNQPQHF
TGTGCCAGCAGTAACAGGGGTTCCAATCAGCCCCAGCATTTT
>.|TRBJ1-2|TRBV7-2|TRBD1
CASSPSGTGVVHGYTF
TGTGCCAGCAGCCCTAGTGGGACAGGGGTGGTCCATGGCTACACCTTC
>few|TRBJ1-6|TRBV25-1|TRBD1
CASSKGQGLLYNSPLHF
TGTGCCAGCAGTAAGGGACAGGGCCTTCTCTATAATTCACCCCTCCACTTT
>.|TRBJ1-6|TRBV7-9|TRBD1
CSSSSDRAGGSPLHF
TGTTCCAGCAGCTCAGACAGGGCCGGGGGTTCACCCCTCCACTTT
>.|TRBJ2-1|TRBV29-1|TRBD2
CSVEVCQFSGRLPFCEQFF
TGCAGCGTTGAAGTTTGTCAATTTAGCGGGAGGCTCCCTTTCTGTGAGCAGTTCTTC
>.|TRBJ1-3|TRBV5-1|TRBD1
CASSLTDRGSGNTIYF
TGCGCCAGCAGCTTAACTGACAGGGGAAGTGGAAACACCATATATTTT
>few|TRBJ2-7|TRBV6-1|TRBD1
CASRKTGPLEQYF
TGTGCCAGCAGAAAGACAGGGCCCCTCGAGCAGTACTTC
>once|TRBJ2-7|TRBV18|TRBD2
CASSPPGLAGSYEQYF
TGTGCCAGCTCACCACCAGGACTAGCGGGGTCCTACGAGCAGTACTTC
>.|TRBJ1-4|TRBV7-2|.
CASSLVGVEKLFF
TGTGCCAGCAGCTTAGTAGGGGTTGAAAAACTGTTTTTT
>few|TRBJ1-1|TRBV28|.
CASSLLLTRRAGDTEAFF
TGTGCCAGCAGTTTATTGTTAACGCGGCGGGCTGGGGACACTGAAGCTTTCTTT
>.|TRBJ2-7|TRBV10-3|TRBD1
CAISGQGYEQYF
TGTGCCATCAGTGGACAGGGCTACGAGCAGTACTTC
>.|TRBJ2-3|TRBV10-3|TRBD2
CAIRGLTTDTQYF
TGTGCCATCAGGGGACTAACCACAGATACGCAGTATTTT
>.|TRBJ1-6|TRBV19|TRBD1
CASTLGTVGTLHF
TGTGCCAGTACCCTCGGGACAGTGGGAACCCTCCACTTT
>.|TRBJ1-6|TRBV2|.
CASSQWSSYNSPLHF
TGTGCCAGCAGTCAGTGGAGCTCCTATAATTCACCCCTCCACTTT
>.|TRBJ2-2|TRBV11-3|.
CASSPGAAGTGELFF
TGTGCCAGCAGCCCCGGGGCAGCGGGCACCGGGGAGCTGTTTTTT
>.|TRBJ1-2|TRBV5-1|.
CASSLVQGHGYTF
TGCGCCAGCAGCTTGGTTCAGGGTCATGGCTACACCTTC
>.|TRBJ1-1|TRBV6-5|.
CASSLGWNTEAFF
TGTGCCAGCAGCCTAGGATGGAACACTGAAGCTTTCTTT
>.|TRBJ1-4|TRBV6-5|.
CASRLLGTREKLFF
TGTGCCAGCAGGCTTCTAGGGACTCGCGAAAAACTGTTTTTT
>few|TRBJ1-4|TRBV18|TRBD1
CASSPPDRAATNEKLFF
TGTGCCAGCTCACCTCCCGACAGGGCCGCAACTAATGAAAAACTGTTTTTT
>.|TRBJ2-5|TRBV18|TRBD1
CASSPQQGARDETQYF
TGTGCCAGCTCACCGCAACAGGGGGCGAGGGATGAGACCCAGTACTTC
>.|TRBJ2-1|TRBV5-8|TRBD2
CASSLESGINEQFF
TGTGCCAGCAGCTTGGAAAGCGGGATCAATGAGCAGTTCTTC
>.|TRBJ2-7|TRBV6-5|.
CASRGKGLSYKQYF
TGTGCCAGCAGAGGAAAGGGGCTGTCCTACAAGCAGTACTTC
>.|TRBJ1-2|TRBV9|TRBD1
CASSPRRQGAILGYTF
TGTGCCAGCAGCCCACGTAGACAGGGGGCAATCTTGGGCTACACCTTC
>.|TRBJ2-5|TRBV18|TRBD1
CASSRGTGPMAQYF
TGTGCCAGCTCACGTGGGACAGGGCCTATGGCCCAGTACTTC
>.|TRBJ2-7|TRBV19|.
CASSIGGSTYEQYF
TGTGCCAGTAGTATTGGTGGGAGCACCTACGAGCAGTACTTC
>.|TRBJ1-1|TRBV13|.
CASSPPGRNTEAFF
TGTGCCAGCAGCCCCCCGGGGAGAAACACTGAAGCTTTCTTT
>once|TRBJ1-2|TRBV7-8|.
CASSLYRANYGYTF
TGTGCCAGCAGCTTATACAGGGCTAACTATGGCTACACCTTC